The 12 T cell receptor beta chains given below trace back to one sample, sequenced in a study of blood T cell repertoires in COVID-19. Only in-frame clones appear in the TCRdb table, and some are missing; sequencing was by immunoSEQ multiplex PCR. The table lists about 100,000 clones, about 89% of them singletons. The sample comprised peripheral blood. The receptors here all came from a middle-aged man with acute or convalescent COVID-19.

V gene TRBV7-8 combines with J gene TRBJ1-1; D not certain. This CDR3 spans 15 amino acids. V dropped 4 bases and J dropped 1 base, with 13 bases sitting between them. The germline CDR1 and CDR2 sequences are SGHVS and FQNEAQ. CDR3 DNA: TGTGCCAGCAGCTCAACTATTCACGCGAACACTGAAGCTTTCTTT. Translation gives CASSSTIHANTEAFF.

This chain connects TRBV2 to TRBJ2-7; 7 bases fit TRBD1. The CDR3 consists of 14 residues. Germline V gene sequence: CDR1 SNHLY, CDR2 FYNNEI. The ends lost 4 bases at V and 2 bases at J; junction bases unmatched: 5. The chain's CDR3 is CASSGQGETYEQYF. The CDR3 DNA follows: TGTGCCAGCAGTGGACAGGGAGAGACCTACGAGCAGTACTTC.

As concerns this clone: An end of the junction differs from the germline gene, which may be a read error. This chain connects TRBV28 to TRBJ2-1, with D possibly TRBD2 on 7 matching bases. Germline CDR1 is MDHEN and CDR2 is SYDVKM. This CDR3 comprises 15 residues. The CDR3 DNA sequence: TGTGCCAGCAATTTAAGCAGGGGAGGGGGTATTGAGCAGTTCTTC. Translating it yields CASNLSRGGGIEQFF.

This chain connects TRBV18 to TRBJ1-5; 7 bases agree with TRBD1. V dropped 5 bases and J dropped 7; count of bases not matched to a gene: 11. The CDR3 has 15 residues. The germline V gene encodes CDR1 KGHSH and CDR2 LQKENI. CDR3 amino acids: CASSAEQGKGQPQHF. Here the CDR3 DNA reads TGTGCCAGCTCAGCGGAACAGGGGAAAGGCCAGCCCCAGCATTTT.

This chain links TRBV7-9 with TRBJ2-3; D may be TRBD1 (6 bases). Germline V gene lookup returns CDR1 SEHNR and CDR2 FQNEAQ (reference sequence). Trimming took 4 bases from V and 6 from J, leaving 14 bases between them. The CDR3 is made up of 14 amino acids. CDR3 protein: CASSSNPRGDTQYF. The CDR3 DNA follows: TGTGCCAGCAGCTCTAACCCCAGGGGCGATACGCAGTATTTT.

This chain joins TRBV11-2 and TRBJ2-7; 9 nucleotides match TRBD2. Germline assignment: CDR1 SGHAT and CDR2 FQNNGV. CDR3 size: 14 residues. V lost 3 bases and J lost 3; bases outside the gene matches: 3. CDR3 nucleotide sequence: TGTGCCAGCAGCTTTAGCGGGAGCAGCTACGAGCAGTACTTC. This gives the protein CASSFSGSSYEQYF.

The CDR3 protein is CASSPEASGPYNEQFF. CDR3 in DNA: TGCGCCAGCAGCCCTGAGGCTAGCGGGCCCTACAATGAGCAGTTCTTC. The chain uses TRBV5-1 and TRBJ2-1, with 8 bases lining up with TRBD2. This CDR3 contains 16 residues. V lost 4 bases, J lost 2 bases, and 8 bases stayed unmatched. CDR1 is SGHRS, CDR2 YFSETQ, per germline.

The chain has TRBV19 and TRBJ2-7, with D unclear. CDR3 length: 15 amino acids. V dropped 3 bases and J dropped 0 bases, with 12 bases sitting between them. Germline V CDR1 and CDR2: LNHDA, SQIVND (reference sequence). CDR3 protein: CASSISASSSYEQYF. The CDR3 coding sequence is TGTGCCAGTAGTATCTCTGCTTCTAGCTCCTACGAGCAGTACTTC.

This clone was recorded a few times. The gene calls are TRBV5-1 and TRBJ1-1; D is possibly TRBD1 (5 bases). The CDR3 contains 15 residues. Germline CDR1 is SGHRS and CDR2 is YFSETQ. V lost 4 bases and J 1 base, leaving 14 bases between the germline ends. CDR3 sequence reads: CASSPGHEKNTEAFF. CDR3 DNA: TGCGCCAGCAGCCCCGGACACGAGAAGAACACTGAAGCTTTCTTT.

The chain couples TRBV9 to TRBJ2-7; 9 nucleotides align to TRBD1. V shed 4 bases and J 5 bases; nucleotides not matched to a gene: 7. The CDR3 spans 14 residues. Germline V gene data show CDR1 as SGDLS and CDR2 as YYNGEE. DNA of the CDR3: TGTGCCAGCAGCCCACAGGGGGCGGGGCACGAGCAGTACTTC. It specifies CASSPQGAGHEQYF.

The chain couples TRBV11-3 to TRBJ2-1; 9 bases fit TRBD2. The CDR3 has 16 residues. V was pared by 5 bases and J by 8 bases, with 13 bases of the junction left unmatched. Germline CDR1 SGHNT, CDR2 YENEEA. The DNA for the CDR3 is TGTGCCAGCAGCGGGCGGGGACTAGCCCCCAGGCATGAGCAGTTCTTC. It translates to CASSGRGLAPRHEQFF.

The chain uses TRBV27 and TRBJ1-1; possibly TRBD1 for D (6 bases). Trimming cost V 7 bases and J 4 bases, with 16 bases left between them. This CDR3 region has 14 residues. Germline values: CDR1 MNHEY, CDR2 SMNVEV (reference sequence). In DNA form, the CDR3 reads TGTGCCAGCAAACCACAGGGAAGGGGCACTGAAGCTTTCTTT. Amino acids: CASKPQGRGTEAFF.